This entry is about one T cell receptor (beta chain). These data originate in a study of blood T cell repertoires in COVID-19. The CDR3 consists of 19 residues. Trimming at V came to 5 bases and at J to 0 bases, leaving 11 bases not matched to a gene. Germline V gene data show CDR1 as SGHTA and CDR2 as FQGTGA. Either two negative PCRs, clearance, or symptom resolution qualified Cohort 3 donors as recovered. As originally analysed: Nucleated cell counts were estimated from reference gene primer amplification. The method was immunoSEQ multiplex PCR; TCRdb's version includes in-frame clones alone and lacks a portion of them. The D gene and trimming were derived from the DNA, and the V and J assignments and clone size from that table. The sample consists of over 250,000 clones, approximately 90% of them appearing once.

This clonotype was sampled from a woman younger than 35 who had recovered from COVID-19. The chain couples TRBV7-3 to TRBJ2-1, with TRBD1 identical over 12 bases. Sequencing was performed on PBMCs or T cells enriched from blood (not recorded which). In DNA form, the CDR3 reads TGTGCCAGCAGCCCTAAGGGGGACAGGGGGCCGAGCTCCTACAATGAGCAGTTCTTC. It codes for CASSPKGDRGPSSYNEQFF. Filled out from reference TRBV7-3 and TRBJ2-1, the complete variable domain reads GAGVSQTPSNKVTEKGKYVELRCDPISGHTALYWYRQSLGQGPEFLIYFQGTGAADDSGLPNDRFFAVRPEGSVSTLKIQRTERGDSAVYLCASSPKGDRGPSSYNEQFFGPGTRLTVL.